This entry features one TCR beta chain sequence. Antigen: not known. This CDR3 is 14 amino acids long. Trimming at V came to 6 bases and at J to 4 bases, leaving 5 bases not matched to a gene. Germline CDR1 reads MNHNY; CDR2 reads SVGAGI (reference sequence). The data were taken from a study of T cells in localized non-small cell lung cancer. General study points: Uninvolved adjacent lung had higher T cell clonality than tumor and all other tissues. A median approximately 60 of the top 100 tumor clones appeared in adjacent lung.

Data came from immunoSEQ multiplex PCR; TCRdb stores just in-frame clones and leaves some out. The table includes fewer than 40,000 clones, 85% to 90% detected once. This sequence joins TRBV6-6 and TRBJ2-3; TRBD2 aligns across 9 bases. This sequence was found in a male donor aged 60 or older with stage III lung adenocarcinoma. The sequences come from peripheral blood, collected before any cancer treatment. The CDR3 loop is CASRGLALADTQYF. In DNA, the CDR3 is TGTGCCAGCAGGGGACTAGCTTTGGCAGATACGCAGTATTTT.